This TCR beta chain was recorded in a study of blood T cell repertoires in COVID-19. Study details: Both acute and convalescent COVID-19 samples were obtained from the United States, Italy and Spain. PBMCs, B-cell-depleted T cells, or T cells were the source of the cDNA or gDNA that made up the material.

V was pared by 3 bases and J by 8 bases, with 9 bases of the junction left unmatched. This CDR3 region has 13 residues. Germline V gives CDR1 SQVTM, CDR2 ANQGSEA. Profiling relied on immunoSEQ multiplex PCR, and the TCRdb table lists in-frame clones only, not all of them. The sample carries some 70,000 clones, 80% to 90% recorded once. The sequencing input was peripheral blood. The sequence came from a woman aged 70-85 years with acute or convalescent COVID-19. The rearrangement links TRBV29-1 to TRBJ2-5, with 7 positions matching TRBD2. The CDR3 DNA sequence: TGCAGCGTTGATCCCGGGACGGGGGGAACCCAGTACTTC. It codes for CSVDPGTGGTQYF.